The rows below give T cell receptor beta chains drawn from one sample of a study of T cells in Graves' hyperthyroidism and ophthalmopathy. MiXCR, applied by TCRdb to the multiplex PCR reads, yields one record per CDR3 protein. This table holds 500,000 to 550,000 distinct CDR3 sequences, just under 20% found once. Material: blood. These TCRs come from a man in his forties or fifties with Graves' ophthalmopathy. Both conserved end residues are part of each CDR3. A D gene is named only where the DNA matches it firmly. Only some rows state a clone size, as once, few, many or a class for expanded clones.

v_call: TRBV29-1
clone_size: many
j_call: TRBJ1-1
d_call: .
cdr3_nt: TGCAGCGTCACCCGAGCTCCAGCGGAGAACACTGAAGCTTTCTTT
cdr3_aa: CSVTRAPAENTEAFF

v_call: TRBV9
clone_size: .
j_call: TRBJ2-2
d_call: .
cdr3_nt: TGTGCCAGCAGCTATACTGGTTCAGCGAACACCGGGGAGCTGTTTTTT
cdr3_aa: CASSYTGSANTGELFF

v_call: TRBV19
clone_size: few
j_call: TRBJ2-2
d_call: .
cdr3_nt: TGTGCCAGCGGAGTTCACGACACCGGGGAGCTGTTTTTT
cdr3_aa: CASGVHDTGELFF

v_call: TRBV20-1
clone_size: .
j_call: TRBJ2-5
d_call: .
cdr3_nt: TGCAGTGCTAGGCACCCACCGGGGCCACAAGAGACCCAGTACTTC
cdr3_aa: CSARHPPGPQETQYF

v_call: TRBV9
clone_size: .
j_call: TRBJ2-2
d_call: .
cdr3_nt: TGTGCCAGCAGCCCCAGGGGTCTCTTCAACACCGGGGAGCTGTTTTTT
cdr3_aa: CASSPRGLFNTGELFF

v_call: TRBV30
clone_size: many
j_call: TRBJ1-4
d_call: .
cdr3_nt: TGTGCCTGGAGTAAGGGGGGGAACAATGAAAAACTGTTTTTT
cdr3_aa: CAWSKGGNNEKLFF

v_call: TRBV19
clone_size: .
j_call: TRBJ1-1
d_call: .
cdr3_nt: TGTGCCAGTAGTAAACGGCCAGAGGACACTGAAGCTTTCTTT
cdr3_aa: CASSKRPEDTEAFF

v_call: TRBV6-1
clone_size: few
j_call: TRBJ1-2
d_call: TRBD1
cdr3_nt: TGTGCCAGCAGTGAATACGTGGAGACAGGGGGCGGGTATGGCTACACCTTC
cdr3_aa: CASSEYVETGGGYGYTF

v_call: TRBV19
clone_size: .
j_call: TRBJ2-3
d_call: TRBD1
cdr3_nt: TGTGCCAGTAGTATAGGTCCAGGGGGCTTCACAGATACGCAGTATTTT
cdr3_aa: CASSIGPGGFTDTQYF

v_call: TRBV6-1
clone_size: few
j_call: TRBJ1-1
d_call: TRBD1
cdr3_nt: TGTGCCAGCAGAACAGGGGTGGACACTGAAGCTTTCTTT
cdr3_aa: CASRTGVDTEAFF

v_call: TRBV12-3/TRBV12-4
clone_size: many
j_call: TRBJ1-6
d_call: .
cdr3_nt: TGTGCCAGCAGTTTAGCAGGGGGGGATTCACCCCTCCACTTT
cdr3_aa: CASSLAGGDSPLHF

v_call: TRBV20-1
clone_size: once
j_call: TRBJ2-1
d_call: TRBD2
cdr3_nt: TGCAGTGCTTTAACTAGCGGGAGGGCCAATGAGCAGTTCTTC
cdr3_aa: CSALTSGRANEQFF

v_call: TRBV2
clone_size: many
j_call: TRBJ1-2
d_call: .
cdr3_nt: TGTGCCAGCAGTTCCGCCTACCGGGCCAACTATGGCTACACCTTC
cdr3_aa: CASSSAYRANYGYTF

v_call: TRBV27
clone_size: .
j_call: TRBJ2-3
d_call: TRBD2
cdr3_nt: TGTGCCAGCAGTTTATCTCCGGGACTAATCACAGATACGCAGTATTTT
cdr3_aa: CASSLSPGLITDTQYF

v_call: TRBV11-1
clone_size: many
j_call: TRBJ1-3
d_call: .
cdr3_nt: TGTGCCAGCAGCTTTGACAGGATCTCTGGAAACACCATATATTTT
cdr3_aa: CASSFDRISGNTIYF

v_call: TRBV12-3/TRBV12-4
clone_size: .
j_call: TRBJ1-2
d_call: .
cdr3_nt: TGTGCCAGCAGTTTAGCGAATACCGACGGGGGAGGCTACACCTTC
cdr3_aa: CASSLANTDGGGYTF

v_call: TRBV4-2
clone_size: few
j_call: TRBJ1-1
d_call: .
cdr3_nt: TGTGCCAGCAGCCAAGAGTCCGAAGGGGGAGCTTTCTTT
cdr3_aa: CASSQESEGGAFF

v_call: TRBV7-2
clone_size: .
j_call: TRBJ1-4
d_call: .
cdr3_nt: TGTGCCAGCAGCTTATGGGGGTCAAGTGAAAAACTGTTTTTT
cdr3_aa: CASSLWGSSEKLFF

v_call: TRBV6-5
clone_size: .
j_call: TRBJ1-5
d_call: TRBD1
cdr3_nt: TGTGCCAGCAGTTATTCGGGACAGGGCTGGAACCAGCCCCAGCATTTT
cdr3_aa: CASSYSGQGWNQPQHF

v_call: TRBV4-1
clone_size: .
j_call: TRBJ1-4
d_call: TRBD1
cdr3_nt: TGCGCCAGCAGCCAGTATGCAGGGGGGTCTAATGAAAAACTGTTTTTT
cdr3_aa: CASSQYAGGSNEKLFF

v_call: TRBV20-1
clone_size: many
j_call: TRBJ2-5
d_call: TRBD1
cdr3_nt: TGCAGTGCTAGAGAGCCGGGACAGGGGCCTCGCGGGACCCAGTACTTC
cdr3_aa: CSAREPGQGPRGTQYF

v_call: TRBV20-1
clone_size: once
j_call: TRBJ2-3
d_call: TRBD1
cdr3_nt: TGCAGTGCTAGAAGACAGGGGGTCATTGCAGATACGCAGTATTTT
cdr3_aa: CSARRQGVIADTQYF

v_call: TRBV30
clone_size: .
j_call: TRBJ1-1
d_call: .
cdr3_nt: TGTGCCTGGAGTGTGGTCGGGGGGACTGAAGCTTTCTTT
cdr3_aa: CAWSVVGGTEAFF

v_call: TRBV14
clone_size: .
j_call: TRBJ2-7
d_call: .
cdr3_nt: TGTGCCAGCAGCCAAGGGCAGGTCGAGCAGTACTTC
cdr3_aa: CASSQGQVEQYF

v_call: TRBV10-3
clone_size: .
j_call: TRBJ2-1
d_call: .
cdr3_nt: TGTGCCATCAAACTCGCCTCCTACAATGAGCAGTTCTTC
cdr3_aa: CAIKLASYNEQFF

v_call: TRBV9
clone_size: .
j_call: TRBJ1-4
d_call: TRBD1
cdr3_nt: TGTGCCAGCAGCGTAGGGGGACAGTTTCACGAAAAACTGTTTTTT
cdr3_aa: CASSVGGQFHEKLFF

v_call: TRBV28
clone_size: many
j_call: TRBJ2-7
d_call: .
cdr3_nt: TGTGCCAGTCTTCCCGTGGGGGGACGGGACTACGAGCAGTACTTC
cdr3_aa: CASLPVGGRDYEQYF

v_call: TRBV9
clone_size: .
j_call: TRBJ2-1
d_call: .
cdr3_nt: TGTGCCAGCAGCGTGTACGGTACATCCTACAATGAGCAGTTCTTC
cdr3_aa: CASSVYGTSYNEQFF

v_call: TRBV5-1
clone_size: .
j_call: TRBJ2-6
d_call: .
cdr3_nt: TGCGCCAGCAGATACGGTGCTGCTGGGGCCAACGTCCTGACTTTC
cdr3_aa: CASRYGAAGANVLTF

v_call: TRBV12-3/TRBV12-4
clone_size: few
j_call: TRBJ2-1
d_call: TRBD2
cdr3_nt: TGTGCCAGCAGAGGAGCGGGAGTCCACAATGAGCAGTTCTTC
cdr3_aa: CASRGAGVHNEQFF

v_call: TRBV20-1
clone_size: few
j_call: TRBJ2-5
d_call: .
cdr3_nt: TGCAGTGGGGGTAAAGGGGCGGGGAGGGAGACCCAGTACTTC
cdr3_aa: CSGGKGAGRETQYF

v_call: TRBV3-1
clone_size: many
j_call: TRBJ2-5
d_call: TRBD1
cdr3_nt: TGTGCCAGCAGCCCCCGGACAGGGGAAGAGACCCAGTACTTC
cdr3_aa: CASSPRTGEETQYF

v_call: TRBV9
clone_size: .
j_call: TRBJ2-1
d_call: .
cdr3_nt: TGTGCCAGCAGCCCCAGCGGATTGAGTATCTCCTACAATGAGCAGTTCTTC
cdr3_aa: CASSPSGLSISYNEQFF

v_call: TRBV20-1
clone_size: many
j_call: TRBJ2-1
d_call: TRBD2
cdr3_nt: TGCAGTGCTAGAGGTCCCTCTCTAGCGGGGGGGCGTAATGAGCAGTTCTTC
cdr3_aa: CSARGPSLAGGRNEQFF

v_call: TRBV29-1
clone_size: few
j_call: TRBJ1-2
d_call: TRBD1
cdr3_nt: TGCAGCGCAAGGACAGGGGAGAGGGGCCTCTATGGCTACACCTTC
cdr3_aa: CSARTGERGLYGYTF

v_call: TRBV11-2
clone_size: many
j_call: TRBJ2-5
d_call: TRBD2
cdr3_nt: TGTGCCAGCAGCTTCGGCTCGACTAGCGGGAGTAGTGGAGAGACCCAGTACTTC
cdr3_aa: CASSFGSTSGSSGETQYF

v_call: TRBV20-1
clone_size: .
j_call: TRBJ1-3
d_call: .
cdr3_nt: TGCAGTGCCACAAACAGGGGAAACACCATATATTTT
cdr3_aa: CSATNRGNTIYF

v_call: TRBV7-2
clone_size: few
j_call: TRBJ1-2
d_call: .
cdr3_nt: TGTGCCAGCAGGCCTTGGGACGGACTTAACTATGGCTACACCTTC
cdr3_aa: CASRPWDGLNYGYTF

v_call: TRBV4-1
clone_size: .
j_call: TRBJ2-7
d_call: TRBD1
cdr3_nt: TGCGCCAGCAGCCGTGGACAGGGTCGAACTTACGAGCAGTACTTC
cdr3_aa: CASSRGQGRTYEQYF

v_call: TRBV28
clone_size: many
j_call: TRBJ2-3
d_call: .
cdr3_nt: TGTGCCAGCAGTGGGGAGACATATAGCACAGATACGCAGTATTTT
cdr3_aa: CASSGETYSTDTQYF

v_call: TRBV6-2/TRBV6-3
clone_size: .
j_call: TRBJ2-5
d_call: .
cdr3_nt: TGTGCCAGCAGTTACTCCAGGGGAGGACAGACCCAGTACTTC
cdr3_aa: CASSYSRGGQTQYF